This T cell receptor beta chain was obtained from a study of OX40 agonist ivuxolimab in advanced cancers. Generated by immunoSEQ multiplex PCR, the TCRdb table keeps only in-frame clones and is missing some. The sample records roughly 66,000 clones, roughly 80% being singletons. This clone was seen more than once but under ten times. Antigen unknown. V lost 7 bases and J 2 bases, leaving 8 bases between the germline ends. Germline V gene sequence: CDR1 LNHDA, CDR2 SQIVND (reference sequence). The CDR3 sequence is 12 residues long. Points from the study as a whole: CD8+ T cells were the subset that, on average, had more expanded clones than CD4+. CD4+ and CD8+ T cells in blood underwent clonal expansion by week 6 at 0.1 to 3.0 mg/kg.

Autoimmune disease history or systemic immunosuppression meant exclusion. This clonotype originated in an adult with an advanced solid tumor such as melanoma, head and neck, liver or kidney cancer. The chain employs TRBV19 and TRBJ1-1; D unresolved. This sample comprised CD4+ or CD8+ T cells sorted from blood, obtained in a trial of the OX40 agonist ivuxolimab. The CDR3 region is CASNWGNTEAFF. The CDR3, as DNA: TGTGCCAGTAATTGGGGAAACACTGAAGCTTTCTTT.